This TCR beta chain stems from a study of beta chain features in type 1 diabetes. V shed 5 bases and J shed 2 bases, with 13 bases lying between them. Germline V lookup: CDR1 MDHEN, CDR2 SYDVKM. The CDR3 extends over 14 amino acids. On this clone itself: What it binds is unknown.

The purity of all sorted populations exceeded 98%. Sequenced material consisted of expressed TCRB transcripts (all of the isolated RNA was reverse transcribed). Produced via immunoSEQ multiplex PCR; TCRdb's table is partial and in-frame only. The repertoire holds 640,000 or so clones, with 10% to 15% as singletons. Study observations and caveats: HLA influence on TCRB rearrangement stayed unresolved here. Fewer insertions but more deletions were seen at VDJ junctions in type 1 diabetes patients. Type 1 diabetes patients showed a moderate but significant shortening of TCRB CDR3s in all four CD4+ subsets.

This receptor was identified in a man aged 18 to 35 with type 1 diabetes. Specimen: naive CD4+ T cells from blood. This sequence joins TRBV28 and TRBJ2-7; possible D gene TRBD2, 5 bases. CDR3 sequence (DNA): TGTGCCAGCAGTGCGGGCGGAATAGCCTACGAGCAGTACTTC. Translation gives CASSAGGIAYEQYF. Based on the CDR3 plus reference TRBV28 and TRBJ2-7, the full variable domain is DVKVTQSSRYLVKRTGEKVFLECVQDMDHENMFWYRQDPGLGLRLIYFSYDVKMKEKGDIPEGYSVSREKKERFSLILESASTNQTSMYLCASSAGGIAYEQYFGPGTRLTVT.